These T cell receptor beta chains were read from a single sample in a study of cytotoxic CD8 clonotypes in ibrutinib-treated CLL. Clones were read by immunoSEQ multiplex PCR, and TCRdb kept only the in-frame ones, dropping some. In the table there are around 53,000 clones, 54% of which are singletons. Sequencing was performed on PBMCs, taken at disease progression, from a patient treated with ibrutinib. These receptors originate from a human donor with chronic lymphocytic leukemia. The CDR3 runs from the conserved cysteine through the conserved F or W. The D gene is left open where the match is weak. Rows give clone size only sometimes, using once, few, many, or a class for an expanded clone.

J | length | D | size | V | CDR3 | DNA
TRBJ1-4 | 13 | - | - | TRBV27 | CASRRQENEKLFF | TGTGCCAGCAGACGTCAGGAAAATGAAAAACTGTTTTTT
TRBJ2-7 | 15 | - | - | TRBV5-5 | CASSQTRGTSYEQYF | TGTGCCAGCAGCCAAACCAGGGGTACCTCGTACGAGCAGTACTTC
TRBJ2-7 | 14 | TRBD1 | - | TRBV29-1 | CSVPRQGAKYEQYF | TGCAGCGTCCCCCGACAGGGGGCAAAGTACGAGCAGTACTTC
TRBJ1-2 | 13 | - | - | TRBV30 | CAWSQRANYGYTF | TGTGCCTGGAGTCAGAGAGCTAACTATGGCTACACCTTC
TRBJ2-3 | 17 | TRBD2 | - | TRBV5-1 | CASSRGLAGASTDTQYF | TGCGCCAGCAGCAGGGGACTAGCGGGGGCCAGCACAGATACGCAGTATTTT
TRBJ1-6 | 16 | TRBD1 | - | TRBV28 | CASSLFQGAGGSPLHF | TGTGCCAGCAGTTTATTCCAGGGGGCTGGAGGTTCACCCCTCCACTTT
TRBJ2-7 | 15 | - | few | TRBV27 | CASSFSQGRGYEQYF | TGTGCCAGCAGTTTCTCCCAGGGTAGAGGCTACGAGCAGTACTTC
TRBJ2-1 | 13 | - | - | TRBV29-1 | CSVGRQGGGEQFF | TGCAGCGTTGGGCGACAGGGAGGAGGTGAGCAGTTCTTC
TRBJ2-1 | 16 | TRBD2 | - | TRBV27 | CASSSPSGRNYNEQFF | TGTGCCAGCAGTTCCCCTAGCGGGAGGAACTACAATGAGCAGTTCTTC
TRBJ2-5 | 13 | - | once | TRBV7-2 | CASSPPSGETQYF | TGTGCCAGCAGCCCCCCCAGTGGAGAGACCCAGTACTTC
TRBJ2-3 | 14 | - | few | TRBV7-3 | CASSQIGGTDTQYF | TGTGCCAGCAGCCAGATAGGGGGCACAGATACGCAGTATTTT
TRBJ1-3 | 12 | - | - | TRBV27 | CASGKMGNTIYF | TGTGCCAGCGGAAAAATGGGAAACACCATATATTTT
TRBJ1-2 | 13 | - | few | TRBV28 | CASSFNFNYGYTF | TGTGCCAGCAGTTTTAACTTTAACTATGGCTACACCTTC
TRBJ1-2 | 15 | TRBD1 | few | TRBV27 | CASRQTAAGGHGYTF | TGTGCCAGCAGACAAACGGCCGCAGGGGGCCATGGCTACACCTTC
TRBJ1-4 | 11 | - | - | TRBV7-2 | CASRGGEKLFF | TGTGCCAGTAGGGGGGGCGAAAAACTGTTTTTT
TRBJ1-2 | 15 | - | - | TRBV28 | CASSFSRDGGYGYTF | TGTGCCAGCAGCTTCTCCAGGGATGGTGGCTATGGCTACACCTTC
TRBJ1-6 | 14 | - | - | TRBV6-5 | CASSTPRVNSPLHF | TGTGCCAGCAGTACCCCTCGGGTAAATTCACCCCTCCACTTT
TRBJ2-2 | 16 | TRBD2 | - | TRBV4-3 | CASSPGLAGGPFLLFF | TGCGCCAGCAGCCCGGGACTAGCGGGAGGGCCTTTCTTGCTGTTTTTT
TRBJ1-4 | 14 | TRBD1 | - | TRBV10-3 | CATSSGTEDEKLFF | TGTGCCACCTCCAGTGGGACAGAGGATGAAAAACTGTTTTTT
TRBJ2-2 | 11 | - | few | TRBV28 | CATQTPGELFF | TGTGCCACCCAGACGCCAGGGGAGCTGTTTTTT
TRBJ1-2 | 13 | - | - | TRBV6-5 | CASSYSGGYGYTF | TGTGCCAGCAGTTACTCGGGGGGCTATGGCTACACCTTC
TRBJ2-1 | 15 | - | - | TRBV4-1 | CASSPQRSSYNEQFF | TGCGCCAGCAGTCCCCAGCGGTCATCCTACAATGAGCAGTTCTTC
TRBJ1-1 | 15 | - | few | TRBV30 | CACNRRHPENTEAFF | TGTGCCTGTAACCGAAGGCACCCAGAGAACACTGAAGCTTTCTTT
TRBJ1-3 | 18 | - | - | TRBV5-1 | CASSSPVHAGTSGNTIYF | TGCGCCAGCAGCTCTCCCGTACATGCAGGGACCTCTGGAAACACCATATATTTT
TRBJ2-3 | 15 | - | - | TRBV9 | CASSTPLSHSDTQYF | TGTGCCAGCAGCACCCCTCTGAGCCACTCAGATACGCAGTATTTT
TRBJ2-7 | 11 | - | few | TRBV7-8 | CASSVGYEQYF | TGTGCCAGCAGCGTAGGGTACGAGCAGTACTTC
TRBJ2-7 | 16 | TRBD1 | - | TRBV6-5 | CASSYFGQGRPYEQYF | TGTGCCAGCAGTTACTTCGGACAGGGGCGACCCTACGAGCAGTACTTC
TRBJ2-7 | 12 | - | - | TRBV18 | CASSPTIYEQYF | TGTGCCAGCTCACCGACGATCTACGAGCAGTACTTC